One and the same sample provided the 13 T cell receptor beta chains below, sequenced in a study of CDR3 diversity in severe acne. TCRdb itself ran the PCR reads through MiXCR, one entry per CDR3 protein. The data hold about 86,000 distinct CDR3 sequences, with under 60% observed a single time. The specimen was blood. Every receptor here comes from a male donor in good health, without acne.

This clonotype was seen repeatedly, ten times or more. The V gene is TRBV18, the J gene TRBJ2-7; tentatively, D is TRBD1 (8 bases). Per the germline V gene, CDR1 is KGHSH and CDR2 is LQKENI. Trimming stripped 4 bases from V and 2 bases from J, with 15 bases between. The CDR3 has 15 amino acids. CDR3 region: CASSLRGTGAYEQYF. The CDR3 bases are TGTGCCAGCTCACTGCGGGGGACAGGAGCCTACGAGCAGTACTTC.

By sample share, this clonotype is medium-sized. This rearrangement joins TRBV20-1 to TRBJ2-1; 8 bases align to TRBD1. This CDR3 is built from 14 residues. Germline V gene lookup returns CDR1 DFQATT and CDR2 SNEGSKA (reference sequence). The CDR3 DNA sequence: TGCAGCGCTGACCGGGACAGGTCTTACAATGAGCAGTTCTTC. As protein: CSADRDRSYNEQFF.

This chain joins TRBV19 and TRBJ1-1, with D perhaps TRBD1 (5 bases). The length of the CDR3 is 14 residues. The germline V gene has CDR1 LNHDA and CDR2 SQIVND (reference sequence). V gave up 1 base and J gave up 3 bases, with 9 bases separating them. CDR3 sequence reads: CASSIGRGDTEAFF. DNA of the CDR3: TGTGCCAGTAGTATAGGCCGGGGGGACACTGAAGCTTTCTTT.

This sequence joins TRBV7-9 and TRBJ2-7; possible D gene TRBD1, 6 bases. The CDR3 is 15 residues long. V gave up 8 bases and J gave up 0 bases, with 17 bases separating them. Germline CDR1 reads SEHNR; CDR2 reads FQNEAQ (reference sequence). This CDR3 is CASRRGGRDSYEQYF. DNA for the CDR3: TGTGCCAGCCGCCGTGGGGGCCGGGACTCCTACGAGCAGTACTTC.

The chain recombines TRBV7-8 with TRBJ2-7; 7 nucleotides align to TRBD2. CDR3 length: 15 residues. Per the germline V gene, CDR1 is SGHVS and CDR2 is FQNEAQ. Germline trimming cut 5 bases from V and 2 bases from J; bases unmatched to any gene: 9. The CDR3 is CASSPLAATTYEQYF. The CDR3 DNA reads as TGTGCCAGCAGCCCTCTAGCGGCTACAACCTACGAGCAGTACTTC.

V is TRBV25-1 and J is TRBJ2-5, with 9 bases identical to TRBD1. J lost 4 bases, V lost 6 bases, and 15 bases had no gene match. Germline V gives CDR1 MGHDK, CDR2 SYGVNS. CDR3 length: 17 residues. The CDR3, as DNA: TGTGCCAGCAGCTCCGCCGGGACAGGGTTTACGGGAGAGACCCAGTACTTC. Translation gives CASSSAGTGFTGETQYF.

The V gene is TRBV4-1, the J gene TRBJ2-5; the D gene could be TRBD1 or TRBD2 (5 bases each). The V gene's germline CDR1 is MGHRA and CDR2 YSYEKL. The CDR3 contains 13 residues. V lost 4 bases, J lost 6 bases, and 12 bases lay in between. DNA of the CDR3: TGCGCCAGCAGCCGCATAGGGGAGAAGACCCAGTACTTC. Translating it yields CASSRIGEKTQYF.

The CDR3 region is CASSPGTAYLYEQYF. CDR3 coding DNA: TGTGCCAGCAGCCCCGGGACAGCCTATCTCTACGAGCAGTACTTC. The gene calls are TRBV7-9 and TRBJ2-7; 7 bases map to TRBD1. CDR1 is SEHNR and CDR2 is FQNEAQ in the germline V gene (reference sequence). This CDR3 contains 15 residues. J was trimmed by 3 bases and V by 5 bases; bases with no gene match: 10.

J is TRBJ1-2 and V is TRBV12-3 or TRBV12-4; TRBD1 might be the D (6 bases). The CDR3 is made up of 12 amino acids. V lost 6 bases to trimming and J lost 7 bases, with 12 bases between them. CDR3 bases: TGTGCCAGCAGCCCAGAAGGGGGTGGCTACACCTTC. Amino acid sequence: CASSPEGGGYTF.

This clonotype was found a few times. The gene calls are TRBV20-1 and TRBJ1-2; D uncertain. CDR1 and CDR2 from the germline V gene are DFQATT and SNEGSKA (reference sequence). The ends were cut back, 1 base at V and 6 bases at J, with 21 bases in the middle. The CDR3 runs 16 residues. CDR3 in amino acids: CSARGGSVTATNGYTF. The CDR3, as DNA: TGCAGTGCTAGAGGAGGTTCTGTAACGGCAACCAATGGCTACACCTTC.

The DNA of the CDR3 is TGTGCCAGCAGCTTGGATGTAGGACAGGGGAACACCGGGGAGCTGTTTTTT. Its translation is CASSLDVGQGNTGELFF. V usage is TRBV5-4 and J usage is TRBJ2-2, with 8 bases lining up with TRBD1. Per the germline V gene, CDR1 is SGHNT and CDR2 is YYREEE (reference sequence). The CDR3 runs to 17 residues. The junction had 5 bases not matched to a gene; V was cut back by 0 bases and J by 1 base.

The chain employs TRBV19 and TRBJ2-6, with D unresolved. This CDR3 contains 16 residues. V was cut by 4 bases and J by 0 bases, with 10 bases left in between. Germline V gives CDR1 LNHDA, CDR2 SQIVND (reference sequence). Written as DNA, the CDR3 is TGTGCCAGTAGTAACGATGGCTTCTCTGGGGCCAACGTCCTGACTTTC. This gives the protein CASSNDGFSGANVLTF.

The V call is TRBV14, the J call TRBJ1-2; D possibly corresponds to TRBD1 (5 bases). This CDR3 has 14 residues. Germline loops: CDR1 SGHDN, CDR2 FVKESK. V lost 2 bases to trimming and J lost 8 bases, with 15 bases between them. CDR3 nucleotide sequence: TGTGCCAGCAGCCAATCGGGCAGGGCGGGCGGCTACACCTTC. It yields the protein CASSQSGRAGGYTF. Full variable domain (outside the CDR3, taken from reference TRBV14 and TRBJ1-2): EAGVTQFPSHSVIEKGQTVTLRCDPISGHDNLYWYRRVMGKEIKFLLHFVKESKQDESGMPNNRFLAERTGGTYSTLKVQPAELEDSGVYFCASSQSGRAGGYTFGSGTRLTVV.